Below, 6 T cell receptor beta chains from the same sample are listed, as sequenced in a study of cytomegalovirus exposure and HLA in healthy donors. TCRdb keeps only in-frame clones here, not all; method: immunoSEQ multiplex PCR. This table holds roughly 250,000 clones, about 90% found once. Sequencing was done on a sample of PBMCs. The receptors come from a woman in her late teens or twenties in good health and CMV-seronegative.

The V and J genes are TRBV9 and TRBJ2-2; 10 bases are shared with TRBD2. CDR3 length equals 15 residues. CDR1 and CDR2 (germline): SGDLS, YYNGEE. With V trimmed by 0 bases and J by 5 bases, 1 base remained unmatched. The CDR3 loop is CASSVGTSGTGELFF. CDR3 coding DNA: TGTGCCAGCAGCGTAGGGACTAGCGGAACCGGGGAGCTGTTTTTT.

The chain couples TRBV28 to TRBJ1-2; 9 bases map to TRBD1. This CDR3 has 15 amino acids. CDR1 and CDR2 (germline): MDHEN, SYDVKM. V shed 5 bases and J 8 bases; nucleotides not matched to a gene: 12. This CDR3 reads CASSPWHRGLGGYTF. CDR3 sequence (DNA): TGTGCCAGCAGTCCATGGCACAGGGGGCTAGGGGGCTACACCTTC.

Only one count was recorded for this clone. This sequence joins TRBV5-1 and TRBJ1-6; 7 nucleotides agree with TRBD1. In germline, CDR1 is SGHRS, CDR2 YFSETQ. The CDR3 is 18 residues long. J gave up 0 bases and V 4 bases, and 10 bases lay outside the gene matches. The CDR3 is CASSPQGVRSSYNSPLHF. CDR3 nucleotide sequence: TGCGCCAGCAGCCCGCAGGGGGTCCGAAGCTCCTATAATTCACCCCTCCACTTT.

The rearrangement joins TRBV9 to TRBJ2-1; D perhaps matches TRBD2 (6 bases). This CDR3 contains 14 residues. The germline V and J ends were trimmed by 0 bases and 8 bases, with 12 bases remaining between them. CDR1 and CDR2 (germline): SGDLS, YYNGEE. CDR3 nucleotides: TGTGCCAGCAGCGTAGCGGAGGGCAACTATGAGCAGTTCTTC. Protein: CASSVAEGNYEQFF.

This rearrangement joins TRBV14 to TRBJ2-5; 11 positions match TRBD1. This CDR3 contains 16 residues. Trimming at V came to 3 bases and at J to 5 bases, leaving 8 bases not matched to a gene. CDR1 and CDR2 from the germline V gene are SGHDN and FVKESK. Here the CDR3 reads CASSQYGTGGWETQYF. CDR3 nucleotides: TGTGCCAGCAGCCAGTATGGGACAGGGGGTTGGGAGACCCAGTACTTC.

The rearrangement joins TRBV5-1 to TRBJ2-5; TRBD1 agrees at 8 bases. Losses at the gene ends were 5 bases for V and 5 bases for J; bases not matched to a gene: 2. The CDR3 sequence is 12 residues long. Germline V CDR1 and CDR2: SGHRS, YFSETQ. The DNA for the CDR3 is TGCGCCAGCAGAACAGGGGGGGAGACCCAGTACTTC. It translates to CASRTGGETQYF.